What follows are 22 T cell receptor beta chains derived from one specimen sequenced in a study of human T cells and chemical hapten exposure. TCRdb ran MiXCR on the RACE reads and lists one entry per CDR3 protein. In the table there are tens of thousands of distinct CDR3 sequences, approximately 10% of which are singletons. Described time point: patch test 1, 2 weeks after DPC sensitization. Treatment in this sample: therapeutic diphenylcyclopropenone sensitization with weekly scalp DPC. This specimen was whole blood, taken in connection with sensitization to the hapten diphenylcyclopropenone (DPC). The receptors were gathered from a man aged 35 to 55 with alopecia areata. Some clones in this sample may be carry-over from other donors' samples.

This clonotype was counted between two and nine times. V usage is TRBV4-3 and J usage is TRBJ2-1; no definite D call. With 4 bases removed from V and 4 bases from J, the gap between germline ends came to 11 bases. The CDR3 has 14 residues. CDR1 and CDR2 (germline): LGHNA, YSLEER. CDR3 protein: CASSRDLRYNEQFF. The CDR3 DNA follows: TGCGCCAGCAGCCGGGATTTAAGATACAATGAGCAGTTCTTC.

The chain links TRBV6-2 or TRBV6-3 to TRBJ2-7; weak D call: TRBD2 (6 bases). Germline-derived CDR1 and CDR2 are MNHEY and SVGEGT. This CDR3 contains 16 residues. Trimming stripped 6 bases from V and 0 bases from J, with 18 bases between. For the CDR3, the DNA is TGTGCCAGCAGCCCGCGGGGCGGAACGCACTCCTACGAGCAGTACGTC. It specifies CASSPRGGTHSYEQYV.

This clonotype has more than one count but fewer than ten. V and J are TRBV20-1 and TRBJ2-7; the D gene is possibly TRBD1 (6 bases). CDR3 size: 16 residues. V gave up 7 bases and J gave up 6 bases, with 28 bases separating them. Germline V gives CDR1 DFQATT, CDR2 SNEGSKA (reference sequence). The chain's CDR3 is CSVATETWDLRGEQYF. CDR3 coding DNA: TGCAGTGTTGCAACAGAAACCTGGGACCTCAGGGGCGAGCAGTACTTC.

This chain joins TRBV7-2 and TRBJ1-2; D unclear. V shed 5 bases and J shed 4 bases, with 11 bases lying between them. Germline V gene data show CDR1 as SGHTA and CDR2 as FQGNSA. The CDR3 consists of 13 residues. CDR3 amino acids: CASSPPVTYGYTF. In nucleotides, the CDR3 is TGTGCCAGCAGCCCCCCAGTCACCTATGGCTACACCTTC.

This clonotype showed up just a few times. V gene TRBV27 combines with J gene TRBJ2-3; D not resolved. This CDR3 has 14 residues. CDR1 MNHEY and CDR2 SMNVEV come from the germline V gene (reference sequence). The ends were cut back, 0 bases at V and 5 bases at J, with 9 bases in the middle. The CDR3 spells CASSLSIVGDTQYF. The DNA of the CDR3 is TGTGCCAGCAGTTTATCGATCGTGGGAGATACGCAGTATTTT.

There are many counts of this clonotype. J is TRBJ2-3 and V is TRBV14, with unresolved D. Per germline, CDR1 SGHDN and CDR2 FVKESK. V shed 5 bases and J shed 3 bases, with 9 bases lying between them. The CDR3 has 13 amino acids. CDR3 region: CASSGSLTDTQYF. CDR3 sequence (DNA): TGTGCCAGCAGCGGAAGCCTAACAGATACGCAGTATTTT.

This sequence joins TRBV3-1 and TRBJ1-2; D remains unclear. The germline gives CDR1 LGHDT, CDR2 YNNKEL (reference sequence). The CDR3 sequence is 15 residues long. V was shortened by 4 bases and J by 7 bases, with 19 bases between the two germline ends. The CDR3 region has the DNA TGTGCCAGCAGCCCCTTCGGGAACGGAGGGTCTGGCTACACCTTC. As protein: CASSPFGNGGSGYTF.

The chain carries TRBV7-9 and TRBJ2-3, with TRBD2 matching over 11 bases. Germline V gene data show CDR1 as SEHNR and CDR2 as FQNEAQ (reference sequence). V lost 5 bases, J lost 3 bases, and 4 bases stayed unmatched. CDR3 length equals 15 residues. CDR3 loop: CASSPGLAATDTQYF. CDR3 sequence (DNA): TGTGCCAGCAGCCCGGGACTAGCGGCGACAGATACGCAGTATTTT.

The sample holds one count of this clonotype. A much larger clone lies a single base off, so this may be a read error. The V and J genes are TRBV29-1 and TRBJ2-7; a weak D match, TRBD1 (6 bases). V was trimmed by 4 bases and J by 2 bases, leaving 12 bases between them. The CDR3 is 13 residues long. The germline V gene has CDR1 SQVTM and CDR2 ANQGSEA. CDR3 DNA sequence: TGCAGCGTTGCCGGCCAGGGGACCTACGAGCAGTACTTC. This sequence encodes CSVAGQGTYEQYF.

The CDR3 bases are TGTGCCAGCAGCTTAGGTCCAGGGAGTAATGAGCAGTTCTTC. Amino acid sequence: CASSLGPGSNEQFF. This rearrangement joins TRBV7-2 to TRBJ2-1; tentatively, D is TRBD1 or TRBD2 (5 bases each). This CDR3 has 14 residues. V was trimmed by 1 base and J by 7 bases, leaving 11 bases between them. In germline, CDR1 is SGHTA, CDR2 FQGNSA.

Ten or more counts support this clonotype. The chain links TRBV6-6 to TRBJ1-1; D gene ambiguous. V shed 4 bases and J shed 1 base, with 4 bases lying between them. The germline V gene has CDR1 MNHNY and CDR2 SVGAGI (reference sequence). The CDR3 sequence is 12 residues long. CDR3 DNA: TGTGCCAGCAGTTTCCAGAACACTGAAGCTTTCTTT. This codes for CASSFQNTEAFF.

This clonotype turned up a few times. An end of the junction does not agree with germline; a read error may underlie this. The CDR3 protein is CASSEWRRGAQPQNF. The CDR3 bases are TGTGCCAGCAGTGAATGGCGCAGGGGGGCTCAGCCCCAGAATTTT. The chain joins TRBV6-1 to TRBJ1-5; 7 bases fit TRBD1. This CDR3 spans 15 amino acids. The germline V gene has CDR1 MNHNS and CDR2 SASEGT.

CDR3 sequence reads: CASSPVTGELFF. The CDR3 DNA reads as TGTGCCAGCAGCCCAGTGACCGGGGAGCTGTTTTTT. This chain links TRBV7-2 with TRBJ2-2, with D unresolved. The CDR3 runs 12 residues. The germline V gene encodes CDR1 SGHTA and CDR2 FQGNSA. V dropped 5 bases and J dropped 5 bases, with 6 bases sitting between them. Using reference TRBV7-2 and TRBJ2-2 for the parts outside the CDR3, the full variable domain is GAGVSQSPSNKVTEKGKDVELRCDPISGHTALYWYRQSLGQGLEFLIYFQGNSAPDKSGLPSDRFSAERTGGSVSTLTIQRTQQEDSAVYLCASSPVTGELFFGEGSRLTVL.

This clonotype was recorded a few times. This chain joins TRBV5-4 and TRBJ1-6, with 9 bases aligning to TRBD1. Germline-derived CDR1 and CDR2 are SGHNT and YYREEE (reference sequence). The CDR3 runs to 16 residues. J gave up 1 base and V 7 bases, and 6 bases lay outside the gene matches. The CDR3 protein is CASRDRGKSYNSPLHF. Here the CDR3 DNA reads TGTGCCAGCCGAGACAGGGGGAAGTCCTATAATTCACCCCTCCACTTT.

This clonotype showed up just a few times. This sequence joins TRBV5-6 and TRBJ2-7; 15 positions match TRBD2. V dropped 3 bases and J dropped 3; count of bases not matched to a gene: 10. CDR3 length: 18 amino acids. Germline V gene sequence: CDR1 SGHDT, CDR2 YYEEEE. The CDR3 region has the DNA TGTGCCAGCAGCTGGGGGACTAGCGGGAGGAAAACGAACTACGAGCAGTACGTC. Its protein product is CASSWGTSGRKTNYEQYV.

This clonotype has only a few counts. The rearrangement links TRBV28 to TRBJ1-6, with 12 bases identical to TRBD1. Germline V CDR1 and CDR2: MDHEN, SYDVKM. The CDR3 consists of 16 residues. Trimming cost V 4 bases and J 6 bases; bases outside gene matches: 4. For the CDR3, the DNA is TGTGCCAGCAGTTGGGGACAGGGGGCCTTTAATTCACCCCTCCACTTT. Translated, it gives CASSWGQGAFNSPLHF.

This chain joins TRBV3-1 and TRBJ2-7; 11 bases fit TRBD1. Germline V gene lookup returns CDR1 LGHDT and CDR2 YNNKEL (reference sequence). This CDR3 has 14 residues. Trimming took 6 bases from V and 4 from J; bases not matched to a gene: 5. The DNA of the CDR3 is TGTGCCAGCAGTCGGACAGGGGGCTCATACGAGCAGTACTTC. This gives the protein CASSRTGGSYEQYF.

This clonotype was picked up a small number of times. CDR3 in DNA: TGTGCCAGCAGTCCGAGAACACAAGGGGGCTCTGGGGCCAACGTCCTGACTTTC. Its protein product is CASSPRTQGGSGANVLTF. The genes are TRBV6-5 and TRBJ2-6, with D possibly being TRBD1 (6 bases). V lost 5 bases, J lost 0 bases, and 17 bases lay in between. Germline CDR1 MNHEY, CDR2 SVGAGI. The CDR3 extends over 18 amino acids.

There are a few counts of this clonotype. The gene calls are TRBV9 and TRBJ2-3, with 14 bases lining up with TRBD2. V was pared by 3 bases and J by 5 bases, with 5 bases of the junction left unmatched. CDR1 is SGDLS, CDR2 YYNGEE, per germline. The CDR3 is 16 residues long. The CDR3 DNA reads TGTGCCAGCAGCGCGGGACTAGCGGGAGCGATAGATACGCAGTATTTT. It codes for CASSAGLAGAIDTQYF.

CDR3 sequence: CASSQVRNRGHQETQYF. DNA of the CDR3: TGCGCCAGCAGCCAGGTCCGTAACAGGGGGCATCAGGAGACCCAGTACTTC. The chain uses TRBV4-3 and TRBJ2-5; 9 bases line up with TRBD1. The V gene end was trimmed by 3 bases and the J gene end by 5 bases; junction bases not matched to a gene: 13. This CDR3 region has 17 residues. The V gene's germline CDR1 is LGHNA and CDR2 YSLEER.

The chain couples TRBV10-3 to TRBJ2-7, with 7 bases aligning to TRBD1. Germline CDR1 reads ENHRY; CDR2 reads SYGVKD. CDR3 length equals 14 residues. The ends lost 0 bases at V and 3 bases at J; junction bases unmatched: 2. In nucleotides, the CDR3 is TGTGCCATCAGTGAGTCGGGACAGAACTACGAGCAGTACTTC. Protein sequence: CAISESGQNYEQYF.

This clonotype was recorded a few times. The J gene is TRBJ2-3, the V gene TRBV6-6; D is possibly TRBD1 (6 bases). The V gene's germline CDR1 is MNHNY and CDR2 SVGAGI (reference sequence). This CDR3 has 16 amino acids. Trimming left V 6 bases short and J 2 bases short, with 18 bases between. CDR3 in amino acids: CASSPHPDSYTDTQYF. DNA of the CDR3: TGTGCCAGCAGCCCCCACCCGGACAGTTACACAGATACGCAGTATTTT.